The source of this T cell receptor beta chain is a study of blood T cell repertoires in COVID-19. At the level of the study: Acute and convalescent COVID-19 specimens originated in the United States, Italy and Spain. Sources were T cells, B-cell-depleted T cells, or PBMCs; the material itself was cDNA or gDNA.

In the original processing: Reference gene primer amplification in the assay estimated nucleated cell counts. Data came from immunoSEQ multiplex PCR; TCRdb stores just in-frame clones and leaves some out. V and J calls and clone size are given by that table; D and trimming were obtained from the DNA. Of 200,000 or so clones listed, roughly four fifths were seen once; the top ten hold more than 5%. The germline V gene encodes CDR1 MDHEN and CDR2 SYDVKM. V lost 2 bases and J lost 8, with 7 bases in between. The CDR3 sequence is 13 residues long. V and J are TRBV28 and TRBJ1-6; D is undetermined. This receptor was identified in a young woman with acute or convalescent COVID-19. Input material: peripheral blood. DNA of the CDR3: TGTGCCAGCAGTTTAGGGCGGGATTCACCCCTCCACTTT. Protein product: CASSLGRDSPLHF.